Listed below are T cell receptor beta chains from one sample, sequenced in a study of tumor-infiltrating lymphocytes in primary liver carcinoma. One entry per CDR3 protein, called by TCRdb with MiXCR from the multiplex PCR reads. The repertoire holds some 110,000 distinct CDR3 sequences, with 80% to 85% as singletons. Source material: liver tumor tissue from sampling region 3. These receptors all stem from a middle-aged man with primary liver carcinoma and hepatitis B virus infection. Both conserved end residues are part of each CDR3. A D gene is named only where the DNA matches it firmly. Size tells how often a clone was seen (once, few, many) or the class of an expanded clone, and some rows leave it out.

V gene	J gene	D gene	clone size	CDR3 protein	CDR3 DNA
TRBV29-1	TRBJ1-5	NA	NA	CSVVGQINKPQHF	TGCAGCGTTGTCGGACAGATCAATAAGCCTCAGCACTTT
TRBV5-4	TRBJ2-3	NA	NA	CASSTSRARTSIDTQYF	TGTGCCAGCAGCACTTCCCGCGCGCGAACTAGCATAGATACGCAATATTTT
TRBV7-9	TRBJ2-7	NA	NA	CASSFDGVTYEQYF	TGTGCCAGCAGCTTCGACGGGGTCACCTACGAGCAGTATTTC
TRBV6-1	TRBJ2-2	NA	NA	CASSGNTGEMFF	TGTGCCAGCAGCGGAAACACCGGGGAGATGTTTTTT
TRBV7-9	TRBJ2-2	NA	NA	CDSSAGTGMAGELFF	TGTGACAGCAGCGCCGGGACGGGGATGGCAGGGGAGCTGTTTTTT
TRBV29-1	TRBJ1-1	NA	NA	CCVAAGWGMNTEAFF	TGCTGCGTTGCGGCGGGGTGGGGTATGAACACTGAAGCGTTCTTT
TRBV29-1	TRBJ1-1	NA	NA	CSIAGRYRSGTEAFF	TGCAGCATTGCTGGCCGGTACAGGAGTGGCACTGAAGCTTTCTTT
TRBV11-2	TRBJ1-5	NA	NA	CASNLVEVTGSNQPQHF	TGTGCCAGCAATTTAGTAGAGGTAACAGGGAGCAATCAGCCCCAGCATTTT
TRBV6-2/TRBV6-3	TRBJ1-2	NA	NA	CASNAGTSYGYTF	TGTGCCAGCAACGCCGGGACATCCTATGGCTATACCTTC
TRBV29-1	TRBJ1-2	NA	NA	CSVNRNRTPGYTF	TGCAGTGTTAACCGGAACAGGACCCCCGGCTACACCTTC
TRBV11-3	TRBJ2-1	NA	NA	CTSNLGGGNGEQFF	TGCACCAGCAACTTGGGAGGTGGGAATGGTGAACAGTTCTTC
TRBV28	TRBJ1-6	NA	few	CASSSRSFSPLHF	TGTGCCAGCAGTTCCCGGTCCTTTTCACCCCTCCACTTT
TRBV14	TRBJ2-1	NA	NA	CASSQAGEQFF	TGTGCTAGCAGCCAAGCTGGGGAGCAGTTCTTC
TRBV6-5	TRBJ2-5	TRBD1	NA	CASSGTGACEETQYF	TGTGCCAGCAGCGGGACAGGGGCATGTGAAGAGACCCAGTATTTC
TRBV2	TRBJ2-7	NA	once	CASSPPSGPVSYEQYF	TGTGCCAGCAGTCCCCCGTCCGGGCCAGTCTCCTACGAGCAGTACTTC
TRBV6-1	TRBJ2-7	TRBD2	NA	CVSSEGTSGLYEQYF	TGTGTAAGCAGTGAGGGGACTAGCGGTCTCTACGAGCAGTACTTC
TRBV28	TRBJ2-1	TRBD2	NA	CASRGRSGLAGIGQFF	TGTGCCAGCCGGGGCAGATCGGGACTAGCGGGCATAGGTCAGTTCTTC
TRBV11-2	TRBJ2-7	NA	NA	CACSLDGVAYEQYF	TGTGCATGCAGCTTAGATGGAGTTGCCTACGAACAGTACTTC
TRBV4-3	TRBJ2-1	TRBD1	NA	CGSSQTPGTGEFVPYNEQFF	TGCGGCAGCAGCCAAACGCCCGGGACAGGGGAATTTGTCCCCTACAATGAGCAGTTTTTC
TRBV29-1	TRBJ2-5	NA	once	CSVAASHLETQYF	TGCAGCGTTGCAGCTTCACACCTAGAGACCCAGTACTTT
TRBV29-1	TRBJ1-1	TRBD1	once	CNVEGQGIPEAFF	TGCAACGTTGAAGGACAGGGAATCCCTGAAGCTTTCTTT
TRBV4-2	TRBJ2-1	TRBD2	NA	CAGSQEGTSGSIYEQFF	TGTGCCGGCAGCCAAGAAGGGACTAGCGGGAGTATCTATGAGCAGTTCTTC
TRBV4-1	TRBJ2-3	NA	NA	CASSQTGTDSTDTQYF	TGCGCCAGCAGCCAGACGGGGACTGACAGCACAGATACTCAGTATTTT
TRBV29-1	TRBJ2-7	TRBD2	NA	CCVLAPGTSSYEQYF	TGCTGCGTCCTAGCTCCGGGGACTAGTTCCTACGAGCAGTACTTC
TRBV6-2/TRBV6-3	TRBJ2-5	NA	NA	CANSSHPRDFLYQETQYF	TGTGCCAACAGTTCCCACCCTCGGGACTTCCTGTACCAAGAGACCCAGTATTTC
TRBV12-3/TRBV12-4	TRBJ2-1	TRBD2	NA	CGCSLRLAGVLVF	TGTGGCTGCAGTTTACGGCTAGCGGGAGTCTTAGTCTTC
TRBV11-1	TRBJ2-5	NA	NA	CASTSGPLTQYF	TGTGCCAGCACCTCTGGCCCTTTGACCCAGTACTTC
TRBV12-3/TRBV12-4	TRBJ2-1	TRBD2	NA	CASSLRLAGVYVF	TGTGCAAGCAGTTTACGACTAGCGGGAGTCTATGTCTTC
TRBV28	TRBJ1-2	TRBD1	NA	CASNFAGTGIIYYGYTF	TGTGCCAGCAATTTCGCCGGGACAGGGATTATCTACTATGGCTACACCTTC
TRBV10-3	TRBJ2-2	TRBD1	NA	CAMSEQQGNTGELSF	TGTGCCATGAGTGAGCAACAGGGGAACACCGGGGAGCTGTCTTTT
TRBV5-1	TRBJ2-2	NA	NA	CASNKYEEPFF	TGCGCCAGCAATAAGTACGAGGAGCCGTTTTTT
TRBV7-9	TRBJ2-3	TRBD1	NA	CASSSDRGGADMQYF	TGTGCTAGCAGCTCGGACAGGGGCGGGGCAGATATGCAGTATTTT